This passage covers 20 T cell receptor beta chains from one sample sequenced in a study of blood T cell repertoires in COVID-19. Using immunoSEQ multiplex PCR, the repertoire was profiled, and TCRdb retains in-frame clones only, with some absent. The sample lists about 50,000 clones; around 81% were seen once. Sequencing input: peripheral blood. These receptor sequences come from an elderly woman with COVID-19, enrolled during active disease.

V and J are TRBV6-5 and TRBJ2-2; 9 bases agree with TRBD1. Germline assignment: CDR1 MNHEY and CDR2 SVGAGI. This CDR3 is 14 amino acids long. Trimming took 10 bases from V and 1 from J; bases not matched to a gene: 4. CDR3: CATKGQGNTGELFF. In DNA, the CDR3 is TGTGCCACCAAGGGACAGGGGAACACCGGGGAGCTGTTTTTT.

CDR3 DNA sequence: TGTGCCAGCAGTGTTGGACAGGGGGGTTCCTACGAGCAGTACTTC. Residues: CASSVGQGGSYEQYF. J is TRBJ2-7 and V is TRBV2; the match to TRBD1 covers 10 bases. Germline lookup yields CDR1 SNHLY and CDR2 FYNNEI. J was trimmed by 1 base and V by 4 bases; bases with no gene match: 4. The length of the CDR3 is 15 residues.

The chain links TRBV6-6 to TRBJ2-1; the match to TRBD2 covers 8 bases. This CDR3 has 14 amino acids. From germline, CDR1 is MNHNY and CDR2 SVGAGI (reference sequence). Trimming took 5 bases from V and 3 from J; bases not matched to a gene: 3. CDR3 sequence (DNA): TGTGCCAGCAGTCTACTAGCGGACTACAATGAGCAGTTCTTC. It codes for CASSLLADYNEQFF.

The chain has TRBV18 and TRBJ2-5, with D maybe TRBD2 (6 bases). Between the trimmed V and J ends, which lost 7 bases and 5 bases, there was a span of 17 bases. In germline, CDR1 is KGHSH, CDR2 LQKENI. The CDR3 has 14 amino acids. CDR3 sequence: CASFPTLGGETQYF. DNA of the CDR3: TGTGCCAGCTTTCCCACCCTTGGAGGGGAGACCCAGTACTTC.

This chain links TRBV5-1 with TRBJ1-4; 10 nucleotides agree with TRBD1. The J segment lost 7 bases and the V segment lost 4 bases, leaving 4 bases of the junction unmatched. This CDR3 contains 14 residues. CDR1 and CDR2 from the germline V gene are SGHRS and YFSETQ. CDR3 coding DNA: TGCGCCAGCAGCACGGGACAGGGGTTTGAAAAACTGTTTTTT. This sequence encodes CASSTGQGFEKLFF.

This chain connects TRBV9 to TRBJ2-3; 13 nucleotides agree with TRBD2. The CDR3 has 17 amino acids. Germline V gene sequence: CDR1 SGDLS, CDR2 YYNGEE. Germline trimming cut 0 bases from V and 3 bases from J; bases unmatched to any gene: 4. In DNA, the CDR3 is TGTGCCAGCAGCGTAGGACTAGCGGGAGGTTGGACAGATACGCAGTATTTT. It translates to CASSVGLAGGWTDTQYF.

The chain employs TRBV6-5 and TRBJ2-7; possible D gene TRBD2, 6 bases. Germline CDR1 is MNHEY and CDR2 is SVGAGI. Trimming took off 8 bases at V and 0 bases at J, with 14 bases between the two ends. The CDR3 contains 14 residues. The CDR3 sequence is CASLRDSFSYEQYF. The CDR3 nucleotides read TGTGCCAGCTTAAGGGACTCCTTCTCCTACGAGCAGTACTTC.

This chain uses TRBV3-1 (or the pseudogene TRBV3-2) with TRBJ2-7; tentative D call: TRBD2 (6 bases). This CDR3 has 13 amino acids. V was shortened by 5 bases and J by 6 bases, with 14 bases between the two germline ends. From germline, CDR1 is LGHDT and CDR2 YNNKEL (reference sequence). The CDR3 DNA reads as TGTGCCAGCAGCTACGGGACTTCGGGCGAGCAGTACTTC. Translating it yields CASSYGTSGEQYF.

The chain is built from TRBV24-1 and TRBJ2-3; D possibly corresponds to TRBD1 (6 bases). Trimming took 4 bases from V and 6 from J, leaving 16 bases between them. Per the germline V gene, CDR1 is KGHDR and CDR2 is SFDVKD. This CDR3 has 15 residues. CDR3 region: CATSDRSTGIDTQYF. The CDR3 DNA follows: TGTGCCACCAGTGACCGGTCTACAGGGATCGATACGCAGTATTTT.

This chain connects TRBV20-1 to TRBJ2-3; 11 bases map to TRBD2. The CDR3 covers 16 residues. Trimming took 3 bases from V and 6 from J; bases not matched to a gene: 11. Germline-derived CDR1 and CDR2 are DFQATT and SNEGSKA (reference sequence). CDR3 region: CSASGLVAGGRDTQYF. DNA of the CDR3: TGCAGTGCTAGTGGGTTGGTAGCGGGAGGGAGGGATACGCAGTATTTT.

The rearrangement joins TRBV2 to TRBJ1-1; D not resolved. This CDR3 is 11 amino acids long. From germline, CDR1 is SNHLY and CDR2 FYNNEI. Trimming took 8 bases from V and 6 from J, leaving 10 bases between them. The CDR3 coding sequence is TGTGCCAGCTTATTCAGTCCTGAAGCTTTCTTT. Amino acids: CASLFSPEAFF.

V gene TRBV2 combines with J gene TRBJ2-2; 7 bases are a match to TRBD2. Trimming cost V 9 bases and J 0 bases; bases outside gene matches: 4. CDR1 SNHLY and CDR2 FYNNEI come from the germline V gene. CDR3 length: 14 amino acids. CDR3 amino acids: CASGAGANTGELFF. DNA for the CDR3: TGTGCCAGTGGTGCGGGAGCGAACACCGGGGAGCTGTTTTTT.

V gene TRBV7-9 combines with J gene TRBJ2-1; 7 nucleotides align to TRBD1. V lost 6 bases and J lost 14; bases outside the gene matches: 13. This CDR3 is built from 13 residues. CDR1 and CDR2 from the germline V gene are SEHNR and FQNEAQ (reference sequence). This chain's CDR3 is CASRLDRERGKFF. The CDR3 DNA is TGTGCCAGCAGACTAGACAGGGAAAGAGGGAAGTTCTTC.

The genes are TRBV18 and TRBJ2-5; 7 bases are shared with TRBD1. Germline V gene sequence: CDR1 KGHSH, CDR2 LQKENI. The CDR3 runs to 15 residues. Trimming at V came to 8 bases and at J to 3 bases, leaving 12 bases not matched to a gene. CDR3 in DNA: TGTGCCAGCGTAACAAACAGGGGCTGGGAAGAGACCCAGTACTTC. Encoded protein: CASVTNRGWEETQYF. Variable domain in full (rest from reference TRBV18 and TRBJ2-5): NAGVMQNPRHLVRRRGQEARLRCSPMKGHSHVYWYRQLPEEGLKFMVYLQKENIIDESGMPKERFSAEFPKEGPSILRIQQVVRGDSAAYFCASVTNRGWEETQYFGPGTRLLVL.

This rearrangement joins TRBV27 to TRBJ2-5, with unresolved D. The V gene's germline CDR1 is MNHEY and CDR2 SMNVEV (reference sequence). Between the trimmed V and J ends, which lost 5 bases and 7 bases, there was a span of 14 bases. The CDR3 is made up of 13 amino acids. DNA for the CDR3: TGTGCCAGCAGTCCCCGAACACCACCGACCCAGTACTTC. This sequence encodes CASSPRTPPTQYF.

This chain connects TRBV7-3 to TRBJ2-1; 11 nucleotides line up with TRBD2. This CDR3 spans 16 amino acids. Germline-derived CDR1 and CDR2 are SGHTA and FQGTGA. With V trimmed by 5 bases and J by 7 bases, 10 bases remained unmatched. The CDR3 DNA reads TGTGCCAGCAGCGCCACTAGCGGGAGTTTAGGGAATGAGCAGTTCTTC. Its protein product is CASSATSGSLGNEQFF.

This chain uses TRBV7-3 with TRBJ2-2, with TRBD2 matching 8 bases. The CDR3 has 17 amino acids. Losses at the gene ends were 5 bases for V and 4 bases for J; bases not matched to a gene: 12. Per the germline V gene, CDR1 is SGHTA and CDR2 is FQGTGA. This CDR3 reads CASSPRGSGIITGELFF. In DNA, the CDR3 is TGTGCCAGCAGCCCACGGGGTAGCGGGATCATCACCGGGGAGCTGTTTTTT.

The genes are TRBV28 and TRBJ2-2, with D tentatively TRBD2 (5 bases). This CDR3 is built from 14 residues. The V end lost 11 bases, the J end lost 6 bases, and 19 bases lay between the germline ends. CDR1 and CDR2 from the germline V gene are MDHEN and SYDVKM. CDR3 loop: CAGRTPGIAGELFF. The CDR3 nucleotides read TGTGCCGGCCGGACTCCAGGTATCGCCGGGGAGCTGTTTTTT.

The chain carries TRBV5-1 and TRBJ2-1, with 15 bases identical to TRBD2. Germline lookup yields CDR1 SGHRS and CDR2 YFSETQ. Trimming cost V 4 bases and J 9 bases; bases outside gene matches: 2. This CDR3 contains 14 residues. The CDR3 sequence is CASSGTSGRIEQFF. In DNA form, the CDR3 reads TGCGCCAGCAGCGGGACTAGCGGGAGGATTGAGCAGTTCTTC.

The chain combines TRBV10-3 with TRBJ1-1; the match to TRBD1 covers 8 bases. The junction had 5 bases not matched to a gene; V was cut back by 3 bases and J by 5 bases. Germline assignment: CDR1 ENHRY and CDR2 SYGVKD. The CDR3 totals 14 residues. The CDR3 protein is CAISEQGEATEAFF. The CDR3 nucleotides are TGTGCCATCAGTGAACAGGGGGAAGCTACTGAAGCTTTCTTT.